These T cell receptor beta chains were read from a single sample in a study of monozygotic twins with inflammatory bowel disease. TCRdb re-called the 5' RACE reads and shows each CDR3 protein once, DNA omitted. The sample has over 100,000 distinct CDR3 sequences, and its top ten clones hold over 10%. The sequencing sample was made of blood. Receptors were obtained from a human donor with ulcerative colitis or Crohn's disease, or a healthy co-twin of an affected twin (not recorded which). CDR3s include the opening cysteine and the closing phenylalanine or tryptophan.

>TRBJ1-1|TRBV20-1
CSARVEGANTEAFF
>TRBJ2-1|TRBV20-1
CSAGGGGTPSYNEQFF
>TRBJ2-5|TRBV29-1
CSVDHFGGRETQYF
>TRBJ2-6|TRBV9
CASSKVSGANVLTF
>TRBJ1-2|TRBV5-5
CASAAGRGYYGYTF
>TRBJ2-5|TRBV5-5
CASSLVGRDRGEETQYF
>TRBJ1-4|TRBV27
CASSPGGAWGEKLFF
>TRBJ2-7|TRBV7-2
CACSYRLYEQYF
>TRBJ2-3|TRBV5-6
CASSPLTSPDTQYF
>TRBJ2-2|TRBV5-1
CASADSYTGELFF